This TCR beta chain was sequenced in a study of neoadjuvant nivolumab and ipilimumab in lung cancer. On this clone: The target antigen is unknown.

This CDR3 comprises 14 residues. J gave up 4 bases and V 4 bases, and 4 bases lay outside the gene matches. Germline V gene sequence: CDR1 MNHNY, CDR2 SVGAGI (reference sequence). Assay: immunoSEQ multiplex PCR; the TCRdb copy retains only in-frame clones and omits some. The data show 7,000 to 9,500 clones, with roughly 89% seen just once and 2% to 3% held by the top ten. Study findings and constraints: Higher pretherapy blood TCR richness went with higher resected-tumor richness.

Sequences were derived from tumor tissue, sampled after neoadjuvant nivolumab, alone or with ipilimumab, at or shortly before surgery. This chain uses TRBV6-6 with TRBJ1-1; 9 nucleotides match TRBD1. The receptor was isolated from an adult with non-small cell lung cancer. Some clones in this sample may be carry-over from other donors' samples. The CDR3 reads CASSSGQGLTEAFF. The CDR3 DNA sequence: TGTGCCAGCAGTTCGGGACAGGGACTCACTGAAGCTTTCTTT.